Presented here are 14 T cell receptor beta chains from one specimen sequenced in a study of control samples from healthy donors and cancer patients. Method: immunoSEQ multiplex PCR; TCRdb's copy keeps in-frame clones and lacks some. This table has about 150,000 clones, 75% to 95% appearing once. The sample comprised blood. The origin of the receptors is a man aged 30 to 45 in good health.

V usage is TRBV5-6 and J usage is TRBJ1-2, with TRBD1 as a possible D gene (6 bases). CDR3 size: 14 residues. With 2 bases removed from V and 2 bases from J, the gap between germline ends came to 10 bases. The germline CDR1 and CDR2 sequences are SGHDT and YYEEEE. Here the CDR3 DNA reads TGTGCCAGCAGCTTATGGACAGCCAACTATGGCTACACCTTC. It encodes CASSLWTANYGYTF.

This chain links TRBV30 with TRBJ2-1; no definite D call. The V gene's germline CDR1 is GTSNPN and CDR2 SVGIG (reference sequence). The CDR3 totals 14 residues. Trimming cost V 3 bases and J 0 bases, with 9 bases left between them. The CDR3 bases are TGTGCCTGGAGCCGCGGTGGCTCCTACAATGAGCAGTTCTTC. Encoded protein: CAWSRGGSYNEQFF.

CDR3 residues: CASSYVRQGADYQPQHF. The CDR3 nucleotides read TGTGCCAGCAGTTACGTACGACAGGGGGCGGATTATCAGCCCCAGCATTTT. The chain employs TRBV6-2 or TRBV6-3 and TRBJ1-5; 10 nucleotides agree with TRBD1. Germline CDR1 is MNHEY and CDR2 is SVGEGT. This CDR3 comprises 17 residues. Trimming took 2 bases from V and 5 from J; bases not matched to a gene: 9.

V usage is TRBV25-1 and J usage is TRBJ1-4; D is perhaps TRBD1 (5 bases). In germline, CDR1 is MGHDK, CDR2 SYGVNS. With 0 bases removed from V and 8 bases from J, the gap between germline ends came to 16 bases. This CDR3 spans 16 amino acids. The CDR3 coding sequence is TGTGCCAGCAGTGAATACGGGACTCGAACGAGGGAAAAACTGTTTTTT. Translation: CASSEYGTRTREKLFF.

The V call is TRBV19, the J call TRBJ2-2; D possibly corresponds to TRBD1 (5 bases). V lost 4 bases and J lost 1, with 7 bases in between. CDR1 is LNHDA and CDR2 is SQIVND in the germline V gene (reference sequence). This CDR3 is 14 amino acids long. For the CDR3, the DNA is TGTGCCAGTAGTACTGACAGGAACACCGGGGAGCTGTTTTTT. Residues: CASSTDRNTGELFF.

This chain joins TRBV7-3 and TRBJ2-1; unclear D gene. Trimming cost V 1 base and J 4 bases, with 11 bases left between them. The CDR3 consists of 15 residues. Germline-derived CDR1 and CDR2 are SGHTA and FQGTGA. The CDR3 coding sequence is TGTGCCAGCAGCTTAAGTGGGTTTGGGTACAATGAGCAGTTCTTC. It specifies CASSLSGFGYNEQFF.

In the case of this clone: Other DNA sequences in this specimen translate into the identical CDR3. This chain connects TRBV27 to TRBJ1-5, with D possibly TRBD1 on 6 matching bases. The ends were cut back, 6 bases at V and 4 bases at J, with 10 bases in the middle. The CDR3 runs to 13 residues. Per germline, CDR1 MNHEY and CDR2 SMNVEV (reference sequence). This CDR3 reads CASSLGANQPQHF. CDR3 in DNA: TGTGCCAGCAGCTTGGGGGCGAATCAGCCCCAGCATTTT.

This sequence joins TRBV3-1 (or the pseudogene TRBV3-2) and TRBJ1-1; the D gene is possibly TRBD1 (5 bases). CDR3 length: 15 amino acids. Germline V gene data show CDR1 as LGHDT and CDR2 as YNNKEL (reference sequence). V lost 4 bases, J lost 0 bases, and 12 bases lay in between. This chain's CDR3 is CASSLDSYMNTEAFF. The CDR3 bases are TGTGCCAGCAGCCTCGACAGCTATATGAACACTGAAGCTTTCTTT.

J is TRBJ1-1 and V is TRBV4-2; a possible D gene is TRBD1 (5 bases). Germline loops: CDR1 LGHNA, CDR2 YNFKEQ. This CDR3 is built from 15 residues. Trimming removed 0 bases from V and 6 bases from J, with 14 bases in between. CDR3 DNA sequence: TGTGCCAGCAGCCAAGATGGGCAGGGCTGGGCTGAAGCTTTCTTT. Protein: CASSQDGQGWAEAFF.

This rearrangement joins TRBV21-1 to TRBJ1-2; whether TRBD1, the table's D call, matches the DNA was not checked. TRBV21-1 is noted as a pseudogene. There are 18 residues in the CDR3. The CDR3 sequence: CASSKAAGTGGHHYGYTF. In DNA form, the CDR3 reads TGTGCCAGCAGCAAAGCGGCCGGGACAGGGGGCCATCACTATGGCTACACCTTC.

The chain recombines TRBV2 with TRBJ1-1; D is undetermined. Germline V gene sequence: CDR1 SNHLY, CDR2 FYNNEI. CDR3 length: 11 amino acids. The germline V and J ends were trimmed by 9 bases and 6 bases, with 11 bases remaining between them. The CDR3 spells CASGRQSEAFF. CDR3 nucleotide sequence: TGTGCCAGTGGAAGGCAGTCTGAAGCTTTCTTT.

In its sample, this clone was seen once. The V and J genes are TRBV19 and TRBJ2-1, with 11 positions matching TRBD1. Per germline, CDR1 LNHDA and CDR2 SQIVND (reference sequence). V dropped 4 bases and J dropped 8; count of bases not matched to a gene: 10. The CDR3 contains 16 residues. For the CDR3, the DNA is TGTGCCAGTAGTACACGCTCGGGGACAGGGGGTGATGAGCAGTTCTTC. This sequence encodes CASSTRSGTGGDEQFF.

The J gene is TRBJ2-2, the V gene TRBV11-2; D is unresolved. V dropped 6 bases and J dropped 0 bases, with 8 bases sitting between them. The CDR3 extends over 14 amino acids. Germline loops: CDR1 SGHAT, CDR2 FQNNGV. CDR3 nucleotides: TGTGCCAGCAGTACCGGAGCGAACACCGGGGAGCTGTTTTTT. Translation gives CASSTGANTGELFF.

This clone was detected once. The rearrangement joins TRBV4-1 to TRBJ2-3; D is unresolved. The CDR3 has 12 amino acids. V lost 0 bases to trimming and J lost 10 bases, with 8 bases between them. CDR1 is MGHRA, CDR2 YSYEKL, per germline. CDR3 sequence reads: CASSQDNKAQYF. The CDR3 bases are TGCGCCAGCAGCCAAGATAACAAGGCGCAGTATTTT.